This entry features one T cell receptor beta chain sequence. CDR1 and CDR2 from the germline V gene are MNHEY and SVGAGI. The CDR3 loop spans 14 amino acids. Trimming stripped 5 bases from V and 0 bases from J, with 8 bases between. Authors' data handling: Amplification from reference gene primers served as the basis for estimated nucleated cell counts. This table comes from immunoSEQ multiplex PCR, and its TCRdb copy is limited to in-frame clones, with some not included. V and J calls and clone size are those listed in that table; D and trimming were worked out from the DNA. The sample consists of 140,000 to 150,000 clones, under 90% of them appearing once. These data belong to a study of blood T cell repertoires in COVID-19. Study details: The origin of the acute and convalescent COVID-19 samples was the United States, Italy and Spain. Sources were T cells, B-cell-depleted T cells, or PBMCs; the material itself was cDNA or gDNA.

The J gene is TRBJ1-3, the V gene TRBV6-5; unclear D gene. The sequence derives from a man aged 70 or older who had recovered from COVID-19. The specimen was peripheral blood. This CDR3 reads CASSRLGSGNTIYF. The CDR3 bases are TGTGCCAGCAGTCGACTGGGCTCTGGAAACACCATATATTTT.